This T cell receptor beta chain appears in the sequencing data of a study of regulatory T cells in long-lasting Graves disease. This clonotype has ten or more counts. The CDR3 is made up of 13 amino acids. V was shortened by 3 bases and J by 7 bases, with 12 bases between the two germline ends. Looked up from germline, CDR1 is MNHNS and CDR2 is SASEGT. Time point: newly diagnosed GD, antithyroid drugs for less than 3 months. There was RNA extracted from PBMCs, and the TCR library was made from it. Building of the TCR beta libraries involved iRepertoire HTBI primers and Arm-PCR of CDR3 regions. TCRdb re-derived calls from the multiplex PCR reads in MiXCR, one entry per CDR3 protein. The data show about 530,000 distinct CDR3 sequences, roughly a sixth seen once. These same records also appear under a second study, on T cells in Graves' hyperthyroidism and ophthalmopathy.

J is TRBJ1-2 and V is TRBV6-1, with D unresolved. The receptor's source is a woman aged 35-65 years with Graves disease. Specimen: peripheral blood mononuclear cells (PBMCs), collected at new diagnosis, from a patient treated with antithyroid drugs. This CDR3 is CASSDGPGLGYTF. The CDR3, as DNA: TGTGCCAGCAGTGACGGACCAGGACTTGGCTACACCTTC.